The clone carrying this T cell receptor (beta chain) was recorded a few times. The read comes to an end 3 residues before the CDR3 does, leaving the germline J gene to fill in the end. TCRdb's table, derived via immunoSEQ multiplex PCR, lists solely in-frame clones and lacks some. The repertoire consists of some 52,000 clones, none detected only once. The V and J ends lost 6 bases and 2 bases, in that order; junction bases with no gene match: 6. Germline V gene data show CDR1 as SNHLY and CDR2 as FYNNEI. The CDR3 is 15 residues long. This specimen belongs to a study of T cell clonality in common variable immunodeficiency.

Sample: peripheral blood mononuclear cells. The chain couples TRBV2 to TRBJ2-3, with 9 positions matching TRBD2. This sequence originates from a person between 18 and 69 years old in good health. This CDR3 reads CASSATSGYTDTQYF. Incomplete CDR3 DNA: TGTGCCAGCAGCGCGACTAGCGGATACACAGATACG.